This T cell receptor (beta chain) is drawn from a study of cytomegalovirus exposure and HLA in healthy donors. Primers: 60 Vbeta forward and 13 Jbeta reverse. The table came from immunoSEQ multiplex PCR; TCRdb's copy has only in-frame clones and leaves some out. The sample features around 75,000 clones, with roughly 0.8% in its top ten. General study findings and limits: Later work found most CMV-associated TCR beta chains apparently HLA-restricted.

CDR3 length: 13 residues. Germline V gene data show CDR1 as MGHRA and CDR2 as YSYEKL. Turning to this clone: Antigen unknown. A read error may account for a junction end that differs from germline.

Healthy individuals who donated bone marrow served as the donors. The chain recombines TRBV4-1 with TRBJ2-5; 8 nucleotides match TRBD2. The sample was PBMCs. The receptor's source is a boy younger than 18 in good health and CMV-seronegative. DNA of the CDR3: TGCGCCAGCAGCCAACTGGGACTAGGGGGAAAAAACTTC. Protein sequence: CASSQLGLGGKNF.